These 19 T cell receptor beta chains share one sample of origin, sequenced in a study of cytomegalovirus exposure and HLA in healthy donors. Produced via immunoSEQ multiplex PCR; TCRdb's table is partial and in-frame only. The sample gives some 140,000 clones, 70% to 90% of which show up once; less than 3.5% is in the top ten. What was sequenced was PBMCs. The receptors come from a man in his late teens or twenties in good health and CMV-seronegative.

The chain joins TRBV20-1 to TRBJ2-7; no clear D. CDR3 length: 11 amino acids. The ends were cut back, 0 bases at V and 4 bases at J, with 4 bases in the middle. CDR1 and CDR2 from the germline V gene are DFQATT and SNEGSKA (reference sequence). The CDR3, as DNA: TGCAGTGCTAGAGAACGGTACGAGCAGTACTTC. Amino acid sequence: CSARERYEQYF.

The chain employs TRBV28 and TRBJ2-1; 9 bases fit TRBD2. J lost 8 bases, V lost 3 bases, and 5 bases had no gene match. This CDR3 spans 14 amino acids. The germline CDR1 and CDR2 sequences are MDHEN and SYDVKM. The CDR3: CASSFSGRAYEQFF. The CDR3 DNA follows: TGTGCCAGCAGTTTTAGCGGGAGAGCCTATGAGCAGTTCTTC.

The chain joins TRBV5-6 to TRBJ1-1; 9 nucleotides align to TRBD1. With 4 bases clipped from V and 4 bases from J, the junction kept 8 bases outside the gene matches. CDR3 length equals 15 residues. Germline-derived CDR1 and CDR2 are SGHDT and YYEEEE. CDR3 bases: TGTGCCAGCAGCCCGGGGACAGGGTTGATCACTGAAGCTTTCTTT. It encodes CASSPGTGLITEAFF. Together with reference TRBV5-6 and TRBJ1-1, the CDR3 gives the full variable domain: DAGVTQSPTHLIKTRGQQVTLRCSPKSGHDTVSWYQQALGQGPQFIFQYYEEEERQRGNFPDRFSGHQFPNYSSELNVNALLLGDSALYLCASSPGTGLITEAFFGQGTRLTVV.

This chain uses TRBV27 with TRBJ2-1; no definite D call. Trimming cost V 4 bases and J 2 bases, with 9 bases left between them. Germline CDR1 is MNHEY and CDR2 is SMNVEV (reference sequence). The length of the CDR3 is 14 residues. CDR3 nucleotide sequence: TGTGCCAGCAGTTCCGAGCCCCCCTACAATGAGCAGTTCTTC. Translated, it gives CASSSEPPYNEQFF.

The rearrangement links TRBV19 to TRBJ2-7; D is possibly TRBD1 (6 bases). CDR3 length equals 12 residues. Deletions cut 3 bases from V and 6 bases from J, with 9 bases between. Germline loops: CDR1 LNHDA, CDR2 SQIVND (reference sequence). The CDR3 reads CASSIRDTEQYF. The CDR3 region has the DNA TGTGCCAGTAGTATTCGGGACACCGAGCAGTACTTC.

This chain links TRBV6-1 with TRBJ1-5, with D unclear. This CDR3 has 12 amino acids. Trimming shortened V by 8 bases and J by 2 bases, and 7 bases separated the two germline ends. Germline CDR1 and CDR2: MNHNS and SASEGT. CDR3 DNA: TGTGCCAGCCTAACGGGCAATCAGCCCCAGCATTTT. It codes for CASLTGNQPQHF.

The rearrangement uses TRBV27 and TRBJ2-1; D unclear. The length of the CDR3 is 12 residues. V was pared by 5 bases and J by 4 bases, with 6 bases between. The V gene's germline CDR1 is MNHEY and CDR2 SMNVEV (reference sequence). CDR3: CASSVNYNEQFF. CDR3 in DNA: TGTGCCAGCAGTGTCAATTACAATGAGCAGTTCTTC.

The V and J genes are TRBV10-1 and TRBJ2-3; TRBD1 is a possible D gene (6 bases). V lost 2 bases and J lost 0, with 6 bases in between. This CDR3 comprises 14 residues. Germline CDR1 is WNHNN and CDR2 is SYGVQD (reference sequence). The CDR3 region is CASSEGQSTDTQYF. The CDR3 nucleotides are TGCGCCAGCAGTGAGGGACAGAGCACAGATACGCAGTATTTT.

The V call is TRBV19, the J call TRBJ1-1; a possible D gene is TRBD1 (5 bases). CDR1 is LNHDA and CDR2 is SQIVND in the germline V gene (reference sequence). This CDR3 is 12 amino acids long. The V end lost 3 bases, the J end lost 10 bases, and 12 bases lay between the germline ends. CDR3 in DNA: TGTGCCAGTAGTATCTTACGGGGGGGAGCTTTCTTT. Its protein is CASSILRGGAFF.

This clone was observed a few times. The rearrangement links TRBV4-3 to TRBJ2-3; tentative D call: TRBD1 (7 bases). The CDR3 runs 16 residues. The V end was cut by 0 bases, the J end by 6 bases, with 16 bases between. Germline V lookup: CDR1 LGHNA, CDR2 YSLEER. CDR3: CASSQDRPGGGDTQYF. DNA of the CDR3: TGCGCCAGCAGCCAAGATCGGCCAGGGGGAGGCGATACGCAGTATTTT.

The V and J genes are TRBV5-1 and TRBJ2-1, with 9 bases that match TRBD1. CDR3 size: 17 residues. Per germline, CDR1 SGHRS and CDR2 YFSETQ. Germline trimming cut 0 bases from V and 13 bases from J; bases unmatched to any gene: 17. CDR3 region: CASSLGRDRVGSQIQFF. The DNA for the CDR3 is TGCGCCAGCAGCTTGGGGCGGGACAGGGTAGGATCCCAAATCCAGTTCTTC.

Here the CDR3 DNA reads TGTGCCAGCCTCCGTGTGCGCGGATTGAACACTGAAGCTTTCTTT. This encodes CASLRVRGLNTEAFF. The chain links TRBV28 to TRBJ1-1; D not certain. V lost 8 bases and J 0 bases, leaving 16 bases between the germline ends. This CDR3 is built from 15 residues. Per the germline V gene, CDR1 is MDHEN and CDR2 is SYDVKM.

The chain has TRBV2 and TRBJ1-2; 8 bases match TRBD1. CDR3 length: 13 amino acids. V was clipped by 6 bases and J by 7 bases; unmatched bases: 7. CDR1 and CDR2 from the germline V gene are SNHLY and FYNNEI. CDR3 residues: CASRTTGGVGYTF. CDR3 nucleotide sequence: TGTGCCAGCAGGACTACAGGGGGGGTTGGCTACACCTTC.

The chain has TRBV6-1 and TRBJ2-3; 7 bases are a match to TRBD1. This CDR3 contains 14 residues. CDR1 and CDR2 from the germline V gene are MNHNS and SASEGT. The V segment lost 11 bases and the J segment 0 bases; nucleotides outside the gene matches: 8. The CDR3 sequence: CAAYRGWSTDTQYF. The CDR3 DNA is TGTGCCGCTTACAGGGGATGGAGCACAGATACGCAGTATTTT.

The CDR3 reads CASSLTNGGSYNEQFF. CDR3 in DNA: TGTGCCAGCAGCTTAACGAATGGCGGCTCCTACAATGAGCAGTTCTTC. This chain links TRBV5-4 with TRBJ2-1; no firm D call. V dropped 2 bases and J dropped 0 bases, with 12 bases sitting between them. The CDR3 runs to 16 residues. The germline gives CDR1 SGHNT, CDR2 YYREEE (reference sequence).

This clone has a handful of counts. V usage is TRBV7-9 and J usage is TRBJ2-7; D is perhaps TRBD1 (6 bases). Germline CDR1 SEHNR, CDR2 FQNEAQ (reference sequence). The V and J ends lost 5 bases and 3 bases respectively, with 11 bases between them. The CDR3 length is 13 residues. In nucleotides, the CDR3 is TGTGCCAGCAGCCCAGGGGTGAACTACGAGCAGTACTTC. Its protein product is CASSPGVNYEQYF.

To note about this clone: This specimen includes other DNA sequences encoding the same CDR3. The chain combines TRBV18 with TRBJ2-3; D is undetermined. Deletions cut 3 bases from V and 1 base from J, with 5 bases between. Germline loops: CDR1 KGHSH, CDR2 LQKENI. This CDR3 region has 13 residues. The CDR3 DNA is TGTGCCAGCTCACCCCCGGGCACAGATACGCAGTATTTT. Translating gives CASSPPGTDTQYF.

This chain links TRBV9 with TRBJ1-1; D not resolved. This CDR3 has 18 amino acids. Looked up from germline, CDR1 is SGDLS and CDR2 is YYNGEE. With 4 bases removed from V and 0 bases from J, the gap between germline ends came to 22 bases. CDR3 region: CASSPRQAGSGMNTEAFF. The CDR3 DNA reads TGTGCCAGCAGCCCGCGCCAGGCAGGCTCCGGAATGAACACTGAAGCTTTCTTT.

The chain joins TRBV15 to TRBJ2-2; 9 nucleotides line up with TRBD1. The CDR3 covers 20 residues. The germline V gene has CDR1 LNHNV and CDR2 YYDKDF (reference sequence). Unmatched junction bases numbered 13, after V lost 1 base and J lost 1 base. CDR3 DNA: TGTGCCACCAGCAGAGGGGGGGGACAGGGACTTTCTTTGAACACCGGGGAGCTGTTTTTT. Its protein product is CATSRGGGQGLSLNTGELFF.